The sequence of this TCR beta chain was determined in a study of Ad26.COV2.S vaccination and SARS-CoV-2 variants. This CDR3 has 10 residues. The V and J ends lost 6 bases and 6 bases respectively, with 5 bases between them. The germline V gene has CDR1 MNHNY and CDR2 SVGAGI (reference sequence). TCRdb's table, derived via immunoSEQ multiplex PCR, lists solely in-frame clones and lacks some. The sample includes roughly 180,000 clones, around nine tenths seen only once; the top ten take less than 6%. Comment on this clone: Its antigen is not known.

Findings of the study overall: Those who received vaccine or placebo ended up with similar non-spike TCR breadth. Possible underestimation of total T cell responses by the TCR breadth and depth analyses was noted.

The source is a human donor who had recovered from COVID-19. This chain uses TRBV6-6 with TRBJ1-1; D remains ambiguous. The sample was peripheral blood, taken after recovery from COVID-19. CDR3 in DNA: TGTGCCAGCAGGGGCCCTGAAGCTTTCTTT. This encodes CASRGPEAFF.